Listed below are T cell receptor beta chains from one sample, sequenced in a study of technical replicates of blood from several donors. Assay: immunoSEQ multiplex PCR; the TCRdb copy retains only in-frame clones and omits some. The profile shows 70,000 or so clones, over 70% of them singletons. Sequenced material: PBMCs. The receptors here all came from a human donor in good health. Some clones in this sample may be carry-over from other donors' samples. Each CDR3 is given with its conserved first and last residue. Each record gives: V gene, D gene, J gene, CDR3 length, clone size, CDR3 protein, CDR3 DNA. A D gene is named only where the DNA matches it firmly. For some rows the clone size is stated as once, few or many, or as a class when expanded; others skip it.

TRBV19,TRBD1,TRBJ1-2,11,.,CASRWTGPLSF,TGTGCCAGTAGATGGACAGGCCCCTTATCCTTC
TRBV15,.,TRBJ1-1,13,.,CATSRDEGGEAFF,TGTGCCACCAGCAGAGATGAGGGAGGGGAAGCTTTCTTT
TRBV2,.,TRBJ2-5,13,.,CASTGQVQETQYF,TGTGCCAGCACAGGACAAGTTCAAGAGACCCAGTACTTC
TRBV2,TRBD2,TRBJ2-1,17,.,CASSGPPSGDSYNEQFF,TGTGCCAGCAGCGGACCCCCTAGCGGGGACTCCTACAATGAGCAGTTCTTC
TRBV25-1,.,TRBJ2-5,12,.,CASTVNQETQYF,TGTGCCAGCACAGTAAACCAAGAGACCCAGTACTTC
TRBV25-1,TRBD2,TRBJ2-1,16,.,CASSVLGLASNNEQFF,TGTGCCAGCAGTGTATTGGGACTAGCAAGCAACAATGAGCAGTTCTTC
TRBV19,.,TRBJ1-1,14,.,CASSFATVNTEAFF,TGTGCCAGTAGTTTCGCGACAGTGAACACTGAAGCTTTCTTT
TRBV7-2,TRBD1,TRBJ2-7,16,once,CASSLVGDRGYHEQYF,TGTGCCAGCAGCTTAGTAGGGGACAGGGGATATCACGAGCAGTACTTC
TRBV5-4,TRBD1,TRBJ1-3,16,.,CASSPGTGRSGNTIYF,TGTGCCAGCAGCCCAGGGACAGGGCGTTCTGGAAACACCATATATTTT
TRBV6-1,TRBD1,TRBJ1-1,14,.,CASNDRAMNTEAFF,TGTGCCAGCAACGACAGGGCGATGAACACTGAAGCTTTCTTT
TRBV7-2,.,TRBJ2-3,16,.,CASSLVGGVGLDTQYF,TGTGCCAGCAGCTTAGTAGGCGGAGTAGGCTTAGATACGCAGTATTTT
TRBV19,.,TRBJ1-2,14,.,CASSSLNSPYGYTF,TGTGCCAGTAGCTCTCTAAACTCGCCCTATGGCTACACCTTC
TRBV27,.,TRBJ1-5,13,.,CASSRTWNQPQHF,TGTGCCAGCAGTCGAACTTGGAATCAGCCCCAGCATTTT
TRBV7-3,.,TRBJ2-2,17,.,CASSLSGPNLNTGELFF,TGTGCCAGCAGCCTTTCAGGGCCTAACTTAAACACCGGGGAGCTGTTTTTT
TRBV27,TRBD1,TRBJ2-5,16,.,CASSLTGTGLQETQYF,TGTGCCAGCAGTTTAACCGGGACAGGTTTACAAGAGACCCAGTACTTC
TRBV19,TRBD2,TRBJ2-1,16,.,CASSTTSGRRYNEQFF,TGTGCCAGTAGTACAACTAGCGGGAGGAGGTACAATGAGCAGTTCTTC
TRBV19,TRBD2,TRBJ2-1,15,.,CASSMVGGPSDEQFF,TGTGCCAGTAGTATGGTGGGAGGGCCCTCTGATGAGCAGTTCTTC
TRBV2,.,TRBJ2-5,13,.,CASSYRPQETQYF,TGTGCCAGCAGTTATCGTCCCCAAGAGACCCAGTACTTC
TRBV7-8,.,TRBJ1-5,18,.,CASSPEVHRVMSNQPQHF,TGTGCCAGCAGCCCTGAAGTTCACAGGGTAATGAGCAATCAGCCCCAGCATTTT
TRBV6-1,.,TRBJ1-2,13,.,CAIADITNYGYTF,TGTGCCATTGCTGACATAACTAACTATGGCTACACCTTC
TRBV4-3,.,TRBJ2-7,15,.,CASSQGSRGLYEQYF,TGCGCCAGCAGCCAAGGAAGCAGGGGTCTCTACGAGCAGTACTTC
TRBV25-1,TRBD1,TRBJ1-2,17,.,CASSATAPGGYNYGYTF,TGTGCCAGCAGCGCGACCGCCCCAGGGGGTTATAACTATGGCTACACCTTC
TRBV11-2,.,TRBJ2-3,14,.,CASRFRQGSDTQYF,TGTGCCAGCAGGTTCCGGCAGGGATCAGATACGCAGTATTTT
TRBV11-2,TRBD2,TRBJ2-1,15,.,CASSSIAGPYNEQFF,TGTGCCAGCAGCTCTATAGCGGGACCCTACAATGAGCAGTTCTTC
TRBV11-2,.,TRBJ1-2,15,.,CASSFQGGSNYGYTF,TGTGCCAGCAGCTTCCAGGGTGGGTCAAACTATGGCTACACCTTC
TRBV7-2,TRBD1,TRBJ1-2,16,.,CASSRQQGYEVYGYTF,TGTGCCAGCAGCCGTCAACAGGGGTACGAGGTCTATGGCTACACCTTC
TRBV19,TRBD1,TRBJ2-7,15,.,CASSITGTGSHEQYF,TGTGCCAGTAGTATCACCGGGACAGGGTCCCACGAGCAGTACTTC
TRBV5-1,TRBD2,TRBJ2-3,15,.,CASSLALAGGNTQYF,TGCGCCAGCAGCTTGGCGCTAGCGGGAGGAAATACGCAGTATTTT
TRBV7-3,.,TRBJ2-7,14,once,CASSFFAGPYEQYF,TGTGCCAGCAGCTTTTTTGCAGGGCCCTACGAGCAGTACTTC
TRBV12-5,TRBD1,TRBJ1-1,16,.,CASGAGQRTSNTEAFF,TGTGCTAGTGGGGCGGGACAGAGAACCTCGAACACTGAAGCTTTCTTT
TRBV7-2,TRBD2,TRBJ2-1,15,.,CASSGTSGVTNEQFF,TGTGCCAGCAGCGGGACTAGCGGGGTGACCAATGAGCAGTTCTTC
TRBV2,TRBD1,TRBJ2-2,13,.,CASRDRGDGELFF,TGTGCCAGCAGAGACAGGGGTGACGGGGAGCTGTTTTTT
TRBV7-2,.,TRBJ1-2,13,.,CASSPRDTYGYTF,TGTGCCAGCAGCCCTCGGGACACCTATGGCTACACCTTC
TRBV7-8,.,TRBJ2-1,16,.,CASSLGANRVADEQFF,TGTGCCAGCAGCTTAGGCGCAAATCGGGTAGCTGATGAGCAGTTCTTC
TRBV5-1,TRBD2,TRBJ2-7,17,.,CASSLSPGLAGAYEQYF,TGCGCCAGCAGCTTGAGTCCGGGACTAGCGGGAGCCTACGAGCAGTACTTC
TRBV19,TRBD1,TRBJ2-7,13,.,CASRGTGFYEQYF,TGTGCCAGTAGGGGGACAGGGTTTTACGAGCAGTACTTC
TRBV5-4,.,TRBJ2-3,15,.,CASSLTRPYTDTQYF,TGTGCCAGCAGCTTAACTAGACCCTACACAGATACGCAGTATTTT
TRBV29-1,TRBD2,TRBJ2-1,14,.,CSVFSGSSYNEQFF,TGCAGCGTCTTTAGCGGGAGCTCCTACAATGAGCAGTTCTTC
TRBV6-6,TRBD2,TRBJ2-5,15,.,CASSRERERGETQYF,TGTGCCAGCAGCCGTGAGCGGGAACGGGGAGAGACCCAGTACTTC
TRBV5-6,TRBD1,TRBJ1-1,17,once,CASSLSIRGPRDTEAFF,TGTGCCAGCAGCTTGAGTATCAGGGGGCCCAGGGACACTGAAGCTTTCTTT
TRBV29-1,.,TRBJ2-2,11,.,CSVLTAGELFF,TGCAGCGTTTTAACAGCCGGGGAGCTGTTTTTT
TRBV29-1,TRBD1,TRBJ1-2,14,.,CSAMGVTGAPGYTF,TGCAGCGCTATGGGGGTGACAGGGGCTCCTGGCTACACCTTC
TRBV2,.,TRBJ1-2,14,few,CASSEQSGNYGYTF,TGTGCCAGCAGTGAACAGTCCGGGAACTATGGCTACACCTTC
TRBV5-6,.,TRBJ1-2,16,few,CASSLAGTNQYYGYTF,TGTGCCAGCAGCTTGGCGGGGACAAATCAGTACTATGGCTACACCTTC
TRBV5-4,TRBD2,TRBJ2-3,17,.,CASSPGKRTSGEDTQYF,TGTGCCAGCAGCCCGGGGAAAAGGACTAGCGGGGAAGATACGCAGTATTTT
TRBV7-3,TRBD2,TRBJ2-5,14,.,CASSSPTSPETQYF,TGTGCCAGCAGCTCGCCGACTAGCCCTGAGACCCAGTACTTC
TRBV6-5,.,TRBJ2-7,15,.,CASSSQGLTPYEQYF,TGTGCCAGCAGTTCTCAAGGACTTACTCCCTACGAGCAGTACTTC
TRBV29-1,.,TRBJ1-1,12,few,CSVDRVGAEAFF,TGCAGCGTTGACAGGGTCGGAGCTGAAGCTTTCTTT
TRBV11-2,.,TRBJ2-7,14,.,CASSPGHGSYEQYF,TGTGCCAGCAGCCCGGGACATGGATCCTACGAGCAGTACTTC
TRBV29-1,.,TRBJ1-1,12,once,CSGGQPNTEAFF,TGCAGCGGTGGACAGCCGAACACTGAAGCTTTCTTT
TRBV5-1,TRBD1,TRBJ2-5,14,.,CASSPGQGGETQYF,TGCGCCAGCAGCCCCGGACAGGGGGGCGAGACCCAGTACTTC
TRBV9,TRBD1,TRBJ1-2,15,.,CASSVGGGGSYGYTF,TGTGCCAGCAGCGTAGGAGGAGGGGGCAGCTATGGCTACACCTTC
TRBV2,TRBD1,TRBJ1-5,14,.,CASGQGAANQPQHF,TGTGCCAGCGGGCAGGGGGCGGCCAATCAGCCCCAGCATTTT
TRBV7-3,TRBD2,TRBJ2-7,15,.,CASSFSTSGGHEQYF,TGTGCCAGCAGCTTCTCGACTAGCGGGGGCCACGAGCAGTACTTC
TRBV27,TRBD2,TRBJ2-7,13,once,CASSIGRSYEQYF,TGTGCCAGCAGTATCGGGAGGTCCTACGAGCAGTACTTC